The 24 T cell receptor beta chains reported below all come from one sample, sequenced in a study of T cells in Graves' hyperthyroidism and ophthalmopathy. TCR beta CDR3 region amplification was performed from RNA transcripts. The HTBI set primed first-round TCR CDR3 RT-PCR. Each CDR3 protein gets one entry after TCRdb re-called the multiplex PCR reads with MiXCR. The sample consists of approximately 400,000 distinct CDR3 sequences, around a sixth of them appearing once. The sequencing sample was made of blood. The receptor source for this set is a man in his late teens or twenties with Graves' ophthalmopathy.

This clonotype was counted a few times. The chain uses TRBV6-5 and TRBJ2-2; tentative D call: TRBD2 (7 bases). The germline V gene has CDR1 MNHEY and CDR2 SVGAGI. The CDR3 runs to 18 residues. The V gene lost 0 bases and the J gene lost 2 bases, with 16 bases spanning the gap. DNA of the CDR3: TGTGCCAGCAGTTACTCGTGGGGGGGGGCGCGTAACACCGGGGAGCTGTTTTTT. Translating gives CASSYSWGGARNTGELFF.

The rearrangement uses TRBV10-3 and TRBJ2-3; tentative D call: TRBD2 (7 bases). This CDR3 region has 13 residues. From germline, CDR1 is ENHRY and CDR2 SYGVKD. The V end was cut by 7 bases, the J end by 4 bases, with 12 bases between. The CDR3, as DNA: TGTGCCATCAAAGGGGGGGCGTCAGATACGCAGTATTTT. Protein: CAIKGGASDTQYF.

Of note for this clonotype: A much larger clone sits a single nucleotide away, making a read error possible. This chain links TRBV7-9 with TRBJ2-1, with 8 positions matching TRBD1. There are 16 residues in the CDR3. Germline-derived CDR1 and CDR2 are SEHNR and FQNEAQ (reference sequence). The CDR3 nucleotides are TGTACCAGCAGCTTAGTAGGCCAGGGGGCCCACAATGAGCAGTTCTTC. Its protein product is CTSSLVGQGAHNEQFF.

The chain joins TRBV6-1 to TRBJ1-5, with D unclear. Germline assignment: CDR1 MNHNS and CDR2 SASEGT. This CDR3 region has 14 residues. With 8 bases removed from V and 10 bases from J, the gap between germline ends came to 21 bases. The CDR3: CASHSGLQRAPQHF. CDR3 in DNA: TGTGCCAGCCATAGTGGACTCCAAAGGGCCCCCCAGCATTTT.

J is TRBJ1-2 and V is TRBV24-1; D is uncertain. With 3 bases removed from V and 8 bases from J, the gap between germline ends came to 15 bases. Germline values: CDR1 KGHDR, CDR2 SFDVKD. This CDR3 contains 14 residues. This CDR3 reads CATSDPTSLGGYTF. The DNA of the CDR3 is TGTGCCACCAGTGATCCGACCTCCCTCGGGGGCTACACCTTC.

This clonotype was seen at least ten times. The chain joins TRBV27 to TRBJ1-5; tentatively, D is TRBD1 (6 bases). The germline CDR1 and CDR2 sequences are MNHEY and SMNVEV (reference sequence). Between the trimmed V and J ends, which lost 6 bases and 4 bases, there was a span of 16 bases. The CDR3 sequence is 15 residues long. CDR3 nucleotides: TGTGCCAGCAGACAGGGCAGCTTACCTAATCAGCCCCAGCATTTT. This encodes CASRQGSLPNQPQHF.

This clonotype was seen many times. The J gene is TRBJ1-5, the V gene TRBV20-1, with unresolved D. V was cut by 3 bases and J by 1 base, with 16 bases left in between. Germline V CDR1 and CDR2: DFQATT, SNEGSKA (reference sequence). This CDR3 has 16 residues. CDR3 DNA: TGCAGTGCTAGTCCCTTTAAGGTTTTCAGCAATCAGCCCCAGCATTTT. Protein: CSASPFKVFSNQPQHF.

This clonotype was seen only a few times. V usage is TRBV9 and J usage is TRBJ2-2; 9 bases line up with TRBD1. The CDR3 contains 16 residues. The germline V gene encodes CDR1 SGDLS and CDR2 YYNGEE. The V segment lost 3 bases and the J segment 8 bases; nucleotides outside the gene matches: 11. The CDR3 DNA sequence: TGTGCCAGCAGCGAGGGGGGGACAGGGCTAGCAGGGGAGCTGTTTTTT. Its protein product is CASSEGGTGLAGELFF.

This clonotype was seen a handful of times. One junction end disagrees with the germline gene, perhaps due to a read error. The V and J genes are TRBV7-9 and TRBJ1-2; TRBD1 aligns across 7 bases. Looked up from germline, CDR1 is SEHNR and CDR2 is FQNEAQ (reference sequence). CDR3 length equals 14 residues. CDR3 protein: CASSLLRRTPGQSF. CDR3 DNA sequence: TGTGCCAGCAGCTTACTGCGTCGCACCCCGGGACAGTCCTTC.

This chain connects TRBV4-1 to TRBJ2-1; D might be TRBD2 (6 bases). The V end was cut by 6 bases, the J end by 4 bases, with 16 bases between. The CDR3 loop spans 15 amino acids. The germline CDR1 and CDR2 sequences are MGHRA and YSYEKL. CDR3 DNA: TGCGCCAGCAGGCTTGGGAGGCTCGATTACAATGAGCAGTTCTTC. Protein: CASRLGRLDYNEQFF.

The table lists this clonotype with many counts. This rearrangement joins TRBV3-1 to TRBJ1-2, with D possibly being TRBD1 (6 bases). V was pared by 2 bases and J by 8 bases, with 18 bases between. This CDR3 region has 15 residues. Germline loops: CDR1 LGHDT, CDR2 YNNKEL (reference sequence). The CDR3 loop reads CASSQTAVTGRGYTF. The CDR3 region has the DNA TGTGCCAGCAGCCAAACGGCGGTTACAGGGCGCGGCTACACCTTC.

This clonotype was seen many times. CDR3 sequence: CASSGDSGHEKLFF. In DNA, the CDR3 is TGTGCCAGCAGCGGGGACAGTGGGCATGAAAAACTGTTTTTT. J is TRBJ1-4 and V is TRBV7-8, with 7 bases that match TRBD1. The CDR3 is made up of 14 amino acids. The junction had 6 bases not matched to a gene; V was cut back by 5 bases and J by 6 bases. CDR1 and CDR2 (germline): SGHVS, FQNEAQ.

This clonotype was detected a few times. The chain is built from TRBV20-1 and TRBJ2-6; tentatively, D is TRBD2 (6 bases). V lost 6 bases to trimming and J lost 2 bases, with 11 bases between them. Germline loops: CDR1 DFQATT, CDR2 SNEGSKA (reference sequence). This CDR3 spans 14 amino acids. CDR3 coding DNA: TGCAGTGCCACCGGGGGAGCTGGGGCCAACGTCCTGACTTTC. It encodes CSATGGAGANVLTF.

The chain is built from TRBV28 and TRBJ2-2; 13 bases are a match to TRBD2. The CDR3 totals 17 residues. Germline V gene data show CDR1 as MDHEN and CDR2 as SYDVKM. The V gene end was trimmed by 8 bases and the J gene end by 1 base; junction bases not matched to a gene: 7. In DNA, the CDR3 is TGTGCCAGCGGCGGGACTAGCGGGGCGCAGAACACCGGGGAGCTGTTTTTT. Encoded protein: CASGGTSGAQNTGELFF. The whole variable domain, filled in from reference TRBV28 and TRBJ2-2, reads DVKVTQSSRYLVKRTGEKVFLECVQDMDHENMFWYRQDPGLGLRLIYFSYDVKMKEKGDIPEGYSVSREKKERFSLILESASTNQTSMYLCASGGTSGAQNTGELFFGEGSRLTVL.

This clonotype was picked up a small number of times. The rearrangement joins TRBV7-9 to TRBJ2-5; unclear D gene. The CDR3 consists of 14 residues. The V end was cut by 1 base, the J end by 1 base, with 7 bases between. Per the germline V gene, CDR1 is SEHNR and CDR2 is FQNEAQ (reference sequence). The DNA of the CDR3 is TGTGCCAGCAGCTTAGAGGGCAGCCAAGAGACCCAGTACTTC. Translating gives CASSLEGSQETQYF.

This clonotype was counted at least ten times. The CDR3 coding sequence is TGTGCCAGCAGCCAGGTGTTCACGGGCGGAAACACCATATATTTT. Protein product: CASSQVFTGGNTIYF. The V gene is TRBV3-1, the J gene TRBJ1-3, with D unclear. The CDR3 length is 15 residues. Germline V gives CDR1 LGHDT, CDR2 YNNKEL (reference sequence). V dropped 3 bases and J dropped 4 bases, with 13 bases sitting between them. The entire variable domain, with the rest obtained from reference TRBV3-1 and TRBJ1-3, is as follows: DTAVSQTPKYLVTQMGNDKSIKCEQNLGHDTMYWYKQDSKKFLKIMFSYNNKELIINETVPNRFSPKSPDKAHLNLHINSLELGDSAVYFCASSQVFTGGNTIYFGEGSWLTVV.

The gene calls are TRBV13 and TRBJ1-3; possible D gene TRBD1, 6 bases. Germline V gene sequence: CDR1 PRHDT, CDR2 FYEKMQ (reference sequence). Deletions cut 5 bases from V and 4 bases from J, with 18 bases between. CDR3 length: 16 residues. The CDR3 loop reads CASSADTGPLGNTIYF. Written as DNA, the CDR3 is TGTGCCAGCAGCGCAGATACAGGGCCTCTCGGAAACACCATATATTTT.

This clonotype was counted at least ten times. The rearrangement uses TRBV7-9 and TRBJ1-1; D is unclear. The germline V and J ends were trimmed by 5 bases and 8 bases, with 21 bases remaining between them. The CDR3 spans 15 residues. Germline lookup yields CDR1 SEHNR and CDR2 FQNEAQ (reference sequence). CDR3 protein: CASSVPDGPLLEAFF. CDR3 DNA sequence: TGTGCCAGCAGCGTACCGGACGGTCCTCTCCTCGAAGCTTTCTTT.

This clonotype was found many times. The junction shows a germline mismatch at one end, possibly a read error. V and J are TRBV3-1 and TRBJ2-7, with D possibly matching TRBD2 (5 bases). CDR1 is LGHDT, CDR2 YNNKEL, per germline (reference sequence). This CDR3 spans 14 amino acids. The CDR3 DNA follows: TGTGCCAACAGCCAAGATGTCGGGGTTGGCGAGCAGTACTTC. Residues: CANSQDVGVGEQYF.

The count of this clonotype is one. The CDR3 region has the DNA TGTGCCAGCAGTGAACAGGGACAGGGTCGAGTAGAACTGTTTTTT. It encodes CASSEQGQGRVELFF. The chain joins TRBV6-1 to TRBJ1-4, with 9 bases fitting TRBD1. This CDR3 has 15 residues. V was clipped by 2 bases and J by 12 bases; unmatched bases: 10. Germline assignment: CDR1 MNHNS and CDR2 SASEGT.

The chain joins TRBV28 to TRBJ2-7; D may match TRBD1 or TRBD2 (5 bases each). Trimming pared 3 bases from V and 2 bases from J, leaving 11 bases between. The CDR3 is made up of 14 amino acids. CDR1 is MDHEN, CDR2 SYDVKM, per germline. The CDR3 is CASSFSGTTYEQYF. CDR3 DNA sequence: TGTGCCAGCAGTTTTTCGGGGACCACCTACGAGCAGTACTTC.

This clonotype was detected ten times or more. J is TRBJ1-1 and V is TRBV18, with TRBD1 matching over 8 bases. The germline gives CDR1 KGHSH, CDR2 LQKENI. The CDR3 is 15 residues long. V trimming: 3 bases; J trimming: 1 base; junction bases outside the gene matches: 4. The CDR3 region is CASSPMGQANTEAFF. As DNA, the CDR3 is TGTGCCAGCTCACCGATGGGACAGGCGAACACTGAAGCTTTCTTT. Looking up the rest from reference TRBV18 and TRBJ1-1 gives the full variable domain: NAGVMQNPRHLVRRRGQEARLRCSPMKGHSHVYWYRQLPEEGLKFMVYLQKENIIDESGMPKERFSAEFPKEGPSILRIQQVVRGDSAAYFCASSPMGQANTEAFFGQGTRLTVV.

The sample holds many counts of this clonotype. The CDR3, as DNA: TGTGCCAGCAGTGAACAGGGGGACTATGGCTACACCTTC. Its protein is CASSEQGDYGYTF. The chain couples TRBV2 to TRBJ1-2; the match to TRBD1 covers 7 bases. The germline gives CDR1 SNHLY, CDR2 FYNNEI. The CDR3 length is 13 residues. V was pared by 2 bases and J by 3 bases, with 0 bases of the junction left unmatched.

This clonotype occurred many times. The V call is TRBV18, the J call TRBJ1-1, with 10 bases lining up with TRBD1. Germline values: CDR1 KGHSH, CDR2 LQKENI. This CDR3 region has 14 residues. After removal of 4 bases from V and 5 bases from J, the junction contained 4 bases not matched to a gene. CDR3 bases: TGTGCCAGCTCACAAAGGACAGGGGGAACTGAAGCTTTCTTT. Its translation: CASSQRTGGTEAFF.